The sequence of this TCR beta chain was determined in a study of Graves' ophthalmopathy and Graves' hyperthyroidism. Study-wide background: Peripheral blood was gathered at the point of initial diagnosis, before any treatment started. The study's findings and limits: A 13-signature model separated ophthalmopathy from stable hyperthyroidism, reaching around 89% sensitivity and around 83% specificity cross-validated.

Investigators amplified TCR beta CDR3 regions from RNA transcripts. HTBI-primed RT-PCR formed the first round, and a multiplex PCR formed the second. TCRdb reanalysed the multiplex PCR reads using MiXCR and keeps one entry per CDR3 protein. The sample includes some 410,000 distinct CDR3 sequences, over 20% of them seen just once. As concerns this clonotype: No antigen is known for it.

Germline V gives CDR1 MNHEY, CDR2 SVGAGI. This CDR3 contains 14 residues. The germline V and J ends were trimmed by 2 bases and 6 bases, with 14 bases remaining between them. V gene TRBV6-5 combines with J gene TRBJ2-7; D is unresolved. Material for sequencing was peripheral blood. This receptor was identified in a woman between 18 and 30 years old with stable Graves' hyperthyroidism. For the CDR3, the DNA is TGTGCCAGCAGTTACGAGCTAGGGTTCGGCGAGCAGTACTTC. This gives the protein CASSYELGFGEQYF.